Below are 25 T cell receptor beta chains sequenced from a single sample in a study of blood T cells in healthy people across ages. Combining a sample-barcoded 5' primer with a J-beta primer mix, a second PCR ran for about 6 to 12 cycles. One entry per CDR3 protein results from TCRdb running MiXCR on the 5' RACE reads. The table lists about 1,400,000 distinct CDR3 sequences, approximately 59% of them singletons. Input material: blood. Receptors were obtained from a young man in good health.

The V gene is TRBV20-1, the J gene TRBJ2-1; 7 bases fit TRBD2. In germline, CDR1 is DFQATT, CDR2 SNEGSKA (reference sequence). Trimming took 3 bases from V and 2 from J; bases not matched to a gene: 7. This CDR3 comprises 15 residues. The CDR3 DNA reads TGCAGTGCTAGTCAGGTCGGGAGGACCTACAATGAGCAGTTCTTC. It codes for CSASQVGRTYNEQFF.

The chain uses TRBV20-1 and TRBJ2-1; 14 bases align to TRBD2. Germline V gene sequence: CDR1 DFQATT, CDR2 SNEGSKA (reference sequence). The CDR3 totals 19 residues. With 1 base clipped from V and 0 bases from J, the junction kept 8 bases outside the gene matches. The CDR3 here is CSARVGTSGSRSSYNEQFF. The CDR3 DNA reads TGCAGTGCTAGAGTAGGGACTAGCGGGAGCCGGAGCTCCTACAATGAGCAGTTCTTC.

The rearrangement joins TRBV24-1 to TRBJ2-7; weak D call: TRBD2 (6 bases). Germline lookup yields CDR1 KGHDR and CDR2 SFDVKD. The CDR3 loop spans 16 amino acids. V was pared by 4 bases and J by 0 bases, with 15 bases between. The CDR3 DNA sequence: TGTGCCACCAGTGACCCTTTTGGCGGGGTCTCCTACGAGCAGTACTTC. Amino acid sequence: CATSDPFGGVSYEQYF.

A single count supports this clonotype. The chain combines TRBV11-2 with TRBJ1-5; D is unclear. Germline V gives CDR1 SGHAT, CDR2 FQNNGV. Trimming took off 5 bases at V and 6 bases at J, with 11 bases between the two ends. The CDR3 has 13 residues. CDR3 residues: CASSPAPFQPQHF. The CDR3 DNA reads as TGTGCCAGCAGCCCCGCTCCCTTTCAGCCCCAGCATTTT.

V usage is TRBV7-7 and J usage is TRBJ2-4, with a tentative D call TRBD2 (7 bases). Judging by the DNA end, TRBJ2-7 fits better; the J call may be wrong. The CDR3 has 14 residues. Germline V gene data show CDR1 as SSHAT and CDR2 as FNYEAQ (reference sequence). The CDR3 bases are TGTGCCAGCAGCTGGAGGGAGGGGGAGTACGAGCAGTACTTC. Translating gives CASSWREGEYEQYF.

The rearrangement links TRBV4-1 to TRBJ1-4, with D possibly being TRBD1 (6 bases). Trimming took 4 bases from V and 3 from J, leaving 18 bases between them. CDR1 and CDR2 from the germline V gene are MGHRA and YSYEKL. The CDR3 length is 17 residues. Written as DNA, the CDR3 is TGCGCCAGCAGCCTCCCGCCCCCCGGACAGTCTAATGAAAAACTGTTTTTT. This codes for CASSLPPPGQSNEKLFF.

The CDR3 nucleotides read TGCGCCAGCAGCTTCGGGGTGTACACCGGGGAGCTGTTTTTT. It codes for CASSFGVYTGELFF. The genes are TRBV5-1 and TRBJ2-2; weak D call: TRBD2 (5 bases). V lost 2 bases and J 3 bases, leaving 8 bases between the germline ends. The CDR3 runs 14 residues. Germline V lookup: CDR1 SGHRS, CDR2 YFSETQ.

The chain uses TRBV29-1 and TRBJ2-7; perhaps D is TRBD1 or TRBD2 (5 bases each). Germline V lookup: CDR1 SQVTM, CDR2 ANQGSEA. Trimming removed 6 bases at V and 1 base at J, with 13 bases between. The CDR3 loop spans 13 amino acids. In nucleotides, the CDR3 is TGCAGCGTACGAGGGGATTCGTCCTACGAGCAGTACTTC. It is translated as CSVRGDSSYEQYF.

The chain uses TRBV6-2 or TRBV6-3 and TRBJ2-1; 7 positions agree with TRBD2. The CDR3 totals 14 residues. The germline CDR1 and CDR2 sequences are MNHEY and SVGEGT. Unmatched junction bases numbered 8, after V lost 5 bases and J lost 7 bases. CDR3 sequence: CASSPAGTINEQFF. The CDR3 DNA sequence: TGTGCCAGCAGTCCAGCCGGGACTATAAATGAGCAGTTCTTC.

CDR3 residues: CASSQDGQGFREQYF. The CDR3 coding sequence is TGCGCCAGCAGCCAAGATGGGCAGGGCTTTAGGGAGCAGTACTTC. The chain is built from TRBV4-1 and TRBJ2-7, with D perhaps matching TRBD1 (5 bases). V lost 0 bases and J lost 7, with 16 bases in between. The CDR3 runs 15 residues. Germline V gene sequence: CDR1 MGHRA, CDR2 YSYEKL.

V usage is TRBV7-9 and J usage is TRBJ2-3; unclear D gene. The CDR3 is made up of 13 amino acids. Germline CDR1 is SEHNR and CDR2 is FQNEAQ (reference sequence). The V gene lost 7 bases and the J gene lost 0 bases, with 8 bases spanning the gap. CDR3: CASNRVSTDTQYF. The CDR3 DNA is TGTGCCAGCAATAGGGTCAGCACAGATACGCAGTATTTT.

This chain uses TRBV6-2 or TRBV6-3 with TRBJ1-4, with D maybe TRBD1 (5 bases). The CDR3 covers 14 residues. The germline V gene encodes CDR1 MNHEY and CDR2 SVGEGT. The germline V and J ends were trimmed by 6 bases and 5 bases, with 13 bases remaining between them. The CDR3 coding sequence is TGTGCCAGCAGACCGCGGGACGGGAATGAAAAACTGTTTTTT. Residues: CASRPRDGNEKLFF.

The chain recombines TRBV20-1 with TRBJ2-7, with TRBD1 identical over 12 bases. V gave up 6 bases and J gave up 7 bases; unmatched junction bases: 7. This CDR3 comprises 13 residues. Germline CDR1 is DFQATT and CDR2 is SNEGSKA (reference sequence). The CDR3 DNA reads TGCAGTGCCCTGGGACAGGGGGCGCGTGAGCAGTACTTC. Translated: CSALGQGAREQYF.

V is TRBV4-1 and J is TRBJ2-5; D is possibly TRBD1 (5 bases). This CDR3 comprises 15 residues. Germline V gives CDR1 MGHRA, CDR2 YSYEKL. Trimming took 1 base from V and 5 from J, leaving 14 bases between them. CDR3 sequence: CASSQVTKGWETQYF. CDR3 nucleotide sequence: TGCGCCAGCAGCCAAGTTACCAAGGGGTGGGAGACCCAGTACTTC.

In regard to this clonotype: This clone may be a read error of a much larger clone one base away. The chain couples TRBV21-1 to TRBJ2-7. TRBV21-1 is a pseudogene. There are 12 residues in the CDR3. The CDR3 region is CASSKWSYEQYF. The DNA of the CDR3 is TGTGCCAGCAGCAAGTGGTCCTACGAGCAGTACTTC.

The chain recombines TRBV27 with TRBJ2-5, with D perhaps assigned TRBD1 or TRBD2 (6 bases each). V was pared by 0 bases and J by 5 bases, with 10 bases between. CDR1 MNHEY and CDR2 SMNVEV come from the germline V gene (reference sequence). The CDR3 runs to 14 residues. CDR3 loop: CASSLSWGAETQYF. The CDR3, as DNA: TGTGCCAGCAGTTTATCGTGGGGGGCTGAGACCCAGTACTTC.

This rearrangement joins TRBV5-1 to TRBJ2-7; the D is unclear. Germline CDR1 reads SGHRS; CDR2 reads YFSETQ. This CDR3 spans 15 amino acids. Between the trimmed V and J ends, which lost 3 bases and 3 bases, there was a span of 16 bases. CDR3 coding DNA: TGCGCCAGCAGCTCCCTCGGTCCAACGAGCTACGAGCAGTACTTC. It yields the protein CASSSLGPTSYEQYF.

This chain uses TRBV6-2 or TRBV6-3 with TRBJ2-5, with D perhaps assigned TRBD1 or TRBD2 (6 bases each). This CDR3 is built from 16 residues. V was clipped by 2 bases and J by 3 bases, with 16 bases between them. Germline V gene lookup returns CDR1 MNHEY and CDR2 SVGEGT. CDR3: CASSYPTSGAEETQYF. The CDR3 region has the DNA TGTGCCAGCAGTTACCCGACCTCGGGGGCGGAAGAGACCCAGTACTTC.

The chain couples TRBV20-1 to TRBJ2-1; 11 nucleotides line up with TRBD1. Germline CDR1 reads DFQATT; CDR2 reads SNEGSKA (reference sequence). Losses at the gene ends were 7 bases for V and 3 bases for J; bases not matched to a gene: 8. There are 15 residues in the CDR3. The CDR3 here is CSVKMGQGDYNEQFF. CDR3 DNA: TGCAGTGTTAAAATGGGACAGGGGGACTACAATGAGCAGTTCTTC.

This sequence joins TRBV28 and TRBJ2-2; 8 nucleotides align to TRBD1. Per the germline V gene, CDR1 is MDHEN and CDR2 is SYDVKM. CDR3 length equals 16 residues. V lost 6 bases, J lost 4 bases, and 10 bases stayed unmatched. The CDR3 DNA follows: TGTGCCAGCAGGCCTACTCGGACAGGGAGCACCGGGGAGCTGTTTTTT. Translation gives CASRPTRTGSTGELFF.

This sequence joins TRBV24-1 and TRBJ2-1, with D unresolved. Trimming cost V 12 bases and J 4 bases, with 9 bases left between them. Germline-derived CDR1 and CDR2 are KGHDR and SFDVKD. The CDR3 covers 11 residues. The chain's CDR3 is CAPQSYNEQFF. Here the CDR3 DNA reads TGTGCCCCCCAATCGTACAATGAGCAGTTCTTC.

This clonotype showed up just once. The chain uses TRBV4-1 and TRBJ2-5; the D call may be TRBD1 or TRBD2 (5 bases each). The CDR3 is made up of 16 amino acids. Trimming removed 1 base from V and 4 bases from J, with 16 bases in between. Germline CDR1 is MGHRA and CDR2 is YSYEKL. The DNA for the CDR3 is TGCGCCAGCAGCCAAGTTGGGGGACCGTGGGGAGAGACCCAGTACTTC. Its protein product is CASSQVGGPWGETQYF.

This clonotype was seen a handful of times. The chain links TRBV18 to TRBJ2-1; D is ambiguous. CDR1 KGHSH and CDR2 LQKENI come from the germline V gene. This CDR3 spans 14 amino acids. Trimming took 3 bases from V and 7 from J, leaving 13 bases between them. Written as DNA, the CDR3 is TGTGCCAGCTCACCCCAGCTAGGTGAGAATGAGCAGTTCTTC. Protein sequence: CASSPQLGENEQFF.

This clonotype was observed a handful of times. The chain couples TRBV6-1 to TRBJ2-6, with TRBD1 as a possible D gene (6 bases). The CDR3 length is 17 residues. The V end was cut by 7 bases, the J end by 4 bases, with 20 bases between. CDR1 and CDR2 from the germline V gene are MNHNS and SASEGT. The CDR3 DNA reads TGTGCCAGCATCGGGGCCGTTGACAGGTCCGGGGCCAACGTCCTGACTTTC. This encodes CASIGAVDRSGANVLTF.

The rearrangement uses TRBV7-2 and TRBJ2-3; D unclear. CDR3 length: 12 residues. The V gene lost 9 bases and the J gene lost 0 bases, with 7 bases spanning the gap. CDR1 and CDR2 from the germline V gene are SGHTA and FQGNSA. CDR3 in DNA: TGTGCCAGGACGGACAGCACAGATACGCAGTATTTT. Translating gives CARTDSTDTQYF.